This TCR beta chain was documented in a study of early T cells in non-severe SARS-CoV-2 infection. Study information: The authors sequenced bulk RNA from unsorted whole blood, leaving chains unpaired.

MiXCR, applied by TCRdb to the 5' RACE reads, yields one record per CDR3 protein. Of fewer than 80,000 distinct CDR3 sequences listed, more than 10% were seen once; the top ten hold about 3.9%. The germline CDR1 and CDR2 sequences are SGHRS and YFSETQ. The length of the CDR3 is 15 residues. The V and J ends lost 4 bases and 4 bases respectively, with 16 bases between them. This TCR was recovered from an adult who was a healthcare worker with PCR-confirmed SARS-CoV-2 infection or an uninfected control (not recorded which). The sample consisted of whole blood. J is TRBJ2-3 and V is TRBV5-1; D gene unclear. CDR3 protein: CASSLGRTAADTQYF. CDR3 bases: TGCGCCAGCAGCCTAGGACGGACCGCTGCAGATACGCAGTATTTT.